A single sample is the source of the 24 T cell receptor beta chains below, sequenced in a study of response to subunit inactivated influenza vaccine. TCRdb processed the RT-PCR reads anew with MiXCR; each CDR3 protein has one entry. The data contain around 710,000 distinct CDR3 sequences, about 14% of them singletons. The sample in question was PBMCs from blood, obtained 14 to 15 days before vaccination. The receptors originated from a man aged 45-65 years who received an inactivated influenza vaccine.

This clonotype has a handful of counts. This chain joins TRBV12-3 or TRBV12-4 and TRBJ2-7; possibly TRBD1 for D (6 bases). This CDR3 is 15 amino acids long. V lost 5 bases, J lost 3 bases, and 17 bases lay in between. CDR3 sequence: CASSRPGQGFYEQYF. DNA of the CDR3: TGTGCCAGCAGTAGACCCGGGCAGGGGTTCTACGAGCAGTACTTC.

This chain joins TRBV11-2 and TRBJ2-7, with unresolved D. The CDR3 is 12 residues long. Trimming pared 3 bases from V and 4 bases from J, leaving 7 bases between. The germline V gene encodes CDR1 SGHAT and CDR2 FQNNGV. The DNA of the CDR3 is TGTGCCAGCAGCTTCCTTCCGTACGAGCAGTACTTC. Translated: CASSFLPYEQYF. Full variable domain (outside the CDR3, taken from reference TRBV11-2 and TRBJ2-7): EAGVAQSPRYKIIEKRQSVAFWCNPISGHATLYWYQQILGQGPKLLIQFQNNGVVDDSQLPKDRFSAERLKGVDSTLKIQPAKLEDSAVYLCASSFLPYEQYFGPGTRLTVT.

A few counts support this clonotype. This chain links TRBV9 with TRBJ2-3; 7 bases align to TRBD2. The CDR3 has 16 amino acids. V was pared by 1 base and J by 2 bases, with 7 bases of the junction left unmatched. The germline V gene encodes CDR1 SGDLS and CDR2 YYNGEE. The CDR3 region is CASSVRWLADTDTQYF. The CDR3 DNA sequence: TGTGCCAGCAGCGTAAGGTGGCTAGCGGACACAGATACGCAGTATTTT. The whole variable domain, filled in from reference TRBV9 and TRBJ2-3, reads DSGVTQTPKHLITATGQRVTLRCSPRSGDLSVYWYQQSLDQGLQFLIQYYNGEERAKGNILERFSAQQFPDLHSELNLSSLELGDSALYFCASSVRWLADTDTQYFGPGTRLTVL.

The chain recombines TRBV12-3 or TRBV12-4 with TRBJ2-7; 12 nucleotides agree with TRBD2. The CDR3 totals 16 residues. Trimming removed 5 bases from V and 2 bases from J; junction bases left unmatched: 7. The CDR3 is CASSPPGLAGTYEQYF. DNA of the CDR3: TGTGCCAGCAGTCCACCGGGACTAGCGGGTACCTACGAGCAGTACTTC.

The chain combines TRBV12-3 or TRBV12-4 with TRBJ1-6; D not certain. The CDR3 runs 13 residues. Trimming removed 2 bases at V and 10 bases at J, with 9 bases between. CDR3 in amino acids: CASSLLRSSPLHF. The DNA for the CDR3 is TGTGCCAGCAGTTTACTTAGGTCCTCACCCCTCCACTTT.

V gene TRBV6-2 or TRBV6-3 combines with J gene TRBJ1-2; D unclear. CDR3 length: 17 amino acids. Trimming stripped 0 bases from V and 1 base from J, with 15 bases between. Germline-derived CDR1 and CDR2 are MNHEY and SVGEGT. The CDR3 sequence: CASSYSVMQSYNYGYTF. The CDR3 nucleotides are TGTGCCAGCAGTTACTCGGTCATGCAGTCTTATAACTATGGCTACACCTTC.

The genes are TRBV7-3 and TRBJ2-2; 8 nucleotides agree with TRBD2. Germline assignment: CDR1 SGHTA and CDR2 FQGTGA. This CDR3 spans 18 amino acids. J lost 0 bases, V lost 5 bases, and 11 bases had no gene match. The DNA for the CDR3 is TGTGCCAGCAGCACAAATGCCATAGCGGGATCGAACACCGGGGAGCTGTTTTTT. Its protein product is CASSTNAIAGSNTGELFF. Together with reference TRBV7-3 and TRBJ2-2, the CDR3 gives the full variable domain: GAGVSQTPSNKVTEKGKYVELRCDPISGHTALYWYRQSLGQGPEFLIYFQGTGAADDSGLPNDRFFAVRPEGSVSTLKIQRTERGDSAVYLCASSTNAIAGSNTGELFFGEGSRLTVL.

This clonotype was counted a few times. The rearrangement links TRBV5-1 to TRBJ1-1; D call uncertain. From germline, CDR1 is SGHRS and CDR2 YFSETQ. This CDR3 is 13 amino acids long. Trimming removed 2 bases at V and 6 bases at J, with 11 bases between. The CDR3: CASSLGLHPEAFF. CDR3 bases: TGCGCCAGCAGCTTAGGTTTACATCCTGAAGCTTTCTTT.

This clonotype has more than one count but fewer than ten. The chain couples TRBV28 to TRBJ2-1, with 8 bases fitting TRBD1. Trimming cost V 4 bases and J 7 bases; bases outside gene matches: 9. The CDR3 loop spans 15 amino acids. The germline CDR1 and CDR2 sequences are MDHEN and SYDVKM. The CDR3 bases are TGTGCCAGCAGTTCACGCAGGACAGGGAGGAATGAGCAGTTCTTC. It codes for CASSSRRTGRNEQFF.

To note about this clonotype: One base away lies a much larger clone, so this may be a sequencing read error. This chain joins TRBV6-1 and TRBJ2-6; 12 bases map to TRBD2. This CDR3 has 18 amino acids. The V gene's germline CDR1 is MNHNS and CDR2 SASEGT. The CDR3 region is CDSSDPGTSGPWANVLTF. CDR3 nucleotides: TGTGACAGCAGTGATCCCGGGACTAGCGGGCCCTGGGCCAACGTCCTGACTTTC.

V and J are TRBV7-2 and TRBJ2-3; 8 bases are a match to TRBD2. Germline V gives CDR1 SGHTA, CDR2 FQGNSA. The J segment lost 4 bases and the V segment lost 6 bases, leaving 12 bases of the junction unmatched. The CDR3 spans 16 residues. CDR3 in amino acids: CASSREGIAAPDTQYF. As DNA, the CDR3 is TGTGCCAGCAGTCGGGAGGGGATCGCAGCCCCAGATACGCAGTATTTT. Using reference TRBV7-2 and TRBJ2-3 for the parts outside the CDR3, the full variable domain is GAGVSQSPSNKVTEKGKDVELRCDPISGHTALYWYRQSLGQGLEFLIYFQGNSAPDKSGLPSDRFSAERTGGSVSTLTIQRTQQEDSAVYLCASSREGIAAPDTQYFGPGTRLTVL.

This clonotype was seen many times. This chain connects TRBV9 to TRBJ2-2; no reliable D call. The CDR3 loop spans 12 amino acids. The V and J ends lost 3 bases and 9 bases respectively, with 9 bases between them. The V gene's germline CDR1 is SGDLS and CDR2 YYNGEE. CDR3 sequence: CASSALPRELFF. CDR3 DNA: TGTGCCAGCAGCGCCCTACCCCGGGAGCTGTTTTTT. Using reference TRBV9 and TRBJ2-2 for the parts outside the CDR3, the full variable domain is DSGVTQTPKHLITATGQRVTLRCSPRSGDLSVYWYQQSLDQGLQFLIQYYNGEERAKGNILERFSAQQFPDLHSELNLSSLELGDSALYFCASSALPRELFFGEGSRLTVL.

The table lists this clonotype with a few counts. The chain employs TRBV6-2 or TRBV6-3 and TRBJ2-1; 10 bases map to TRBD2. Germline CDR1 reads MNHEY; CDR2 reads SVGEGT. V shed 0 bases and J 8 bases; nucleotides not matched to a gene: 19. The CDR3 spans 20 residues. Here the CDR3 reads CASSYSSTRSSGGALDEQFF. DNA of the CDR3: TGTGCCAGCAGTTACTCGTCGACTCGGTCAAGCGGGGGGGCTTTGGATGAGCAGTTCTTC.

The V gene is TRBV6-2 or TRBV6-3, the J gene TRBJ1-4, with D unresolved. The length of the CDR3 is 15 residues. V was shortened by 0 bases and J by 3 bases, with 8 bases between the two germline ends. Germline V gives CDR1 MNHEY, CDR2 SVGEGT. For the CDR3, the DNA is TGTGCCAGCAGTTACTCGGCAGGATCTAATGAAAAACTGTTTTTT. Encoded protein: CASSYSAGSNEKLFF.

The CDR3 sequence: CAIAVSYNEQFF. CDR3 nucleotides: TGTGCTATAGCGGTCTCCTACAATGAGCAGTTCTTC. This rearrangement joins TRBV30 to TRBJ2-1, with a weak D call TRBD2 (6 bases). CDR1 is GTSNPN and CDR2 is SVGIG in the germline V gene (reference sequence). The CDR3 extends over 12 amino acids.

J is TRBJ1-2 and V is TRBV20-1; TRBD1 matches at 8 bases. CDR1 is DFQATT and CDR2 is SNEGSKA in the germline V gene (reference sequence). V trimming: 0 bases; J trimming: 5 bases; junction bases outside the gene matches: 5. The CDR3 is 14 residues long. CDR3 sequence (DNA): TGCAGTGCTAGAGACGGAACAGGGGGATATGGCTACACCTTC. Its protein is CSARDGTGGYGYTF.

The CDR3 sequence: CASGDAYEQYF. Here the CDR3 DNA reads TGTGCCAGTGGGGACGCCTACGAGCAGTACTTC. J is TRBJ2-7 and V is TRBV19; either TRBD1 or TRBD2 may supply D (5 bases each). V lost 8 bases and J 2 bases, leaving 7 bases between the germline ends. Germline CDR1 LNHDA, CDR2 SQIVND (reference sequence). The CDR3 is 11 residues long. Looking up the rest from reference TRBV19 and TRBJ2-7 gives the full variable domain: DGGITQSPKYLFRKEGQNVTLSCEQNLNHDAMYWYRQDPGQGLRLIYYSQIVNDFQKGDIAEGYSVSREKKESFPLTVTSAQKNPTAFYLCASGDAYEQYFGPGTRLTVT.

This sequence joins TRBV7-6 and TRBJ2-2, with TRBD2 matching over 7 bases. Germline assignment: CDR1 SGHVS and CDR2 FNYEAQ. V shed 2 bases and J 1 base; nucleotides not matched to a gene: 4. This CDR3 spans 16 amino acids. The CDR3 DNA follows: TGTGCCAGCAGCTTATATGCTAGCGGGAACACCGGGGAGCTGTTTTTT. Protein: CASSLYASGNTGELFF.

This chain links TRBV11-2 with TRBJ2-7; TRBD2 agrees at 13 bases. This CDR3 is built from 18 residues. Trimming cost V 5 bases and J 0 bases; bases outside gene matches: 10. Germline V gene lookup returns CDR1 SGHAT and CDR2 FQNNGV. The chain's CDR3 is CASSPLRRTSGSSYEQYF. In DNA, the CDR3 is TGTGCCAGCAGCCCCCTGAGGCGGACTAGCGGGAGCTCCTACGAGCAGTACTTC.

This clonotype has just a few counts. J is TRBJ1-1 and V is TRBV6-1; unclear D gene. This CDR3 spans 15 amino acids. CDR1 is MNHNS, CDR2 SASEGT, per germline. Trimming took 5 bases from V and 0 from J, leaving 13 bases between them. In DNA form, the CDR3 reads TGTGCCAGCAGTACCCATCGGATCATGAACACTGAAGCTTTCTTT. Amino acid sequence: CASSTHRIMNTEAFF.

This clonotype was recorded a few times. This rearrangement joins TRBV28 to TRBJ2-7; weak D call: TRBD1 (6 bases). Germline lookup yields CDR1 MDHEN and CDR2 SYDVKM. The CDR3 is 13 amino acids. With 11 bases removed from V and 4 bases from J, the gap between germline ends came to 18 bases. For the CDR3, the DNA is TGTGCCGGAAACAGGGACGGGTCTTACGAGCAGTACTTC. It encodes CAGNRDGSYEQYF.

This clonotype was counted at least ten times. This chain uses TRBV24-1 with TRBJ2-1; TRBD2 aligns across 11 bases. Germline CDR1 and CDR2: KGHDR and SFDVKD. The CDR3 loop spans 18 amino acids. The junction had 12 bases not matched to a gene; V was cut back by 3 bases and J by 6 bases. CDR3 coding DNA: TGTGCCACCAGTGATCTGGCCCTGGGTAGCGGGAGGGCCAATGAGCAGTTCTTC. It specifies CATSDLALGSGRANEQFF.

Only a few counts were recorded for this clonotype. This chain uses TRBV2 with TRBJ1-2; D is possibly TRBD1 (5 bases). V lost 4 bases, J lost 4 bases, and 16 bases lay in between. Germline V gives CDR1 SNHLY, CDR2 FYNNEI. This CDR3 has 15 amino acids. The CDR3 DNA reads TGTGCCAGCAGTGCGGGAAGGGGAACGGGCTATGGCTACACCTTC. Translated, it gives CASSAGRGTGYGYTF.

CDR3 protein: CASSPHLSPLHF. CDR3 DNA: TGTGCCAGCAGTCCTCATCTATCACCCCTCCACTTT. The chain couples TRBV6-2 or TRBV6-3 to TRBJ1-6; D gene ambiguous. Trimming took off 5 bases at V and 10 bases at J, with 9 bases between the two ends. Germline V gene data show CDR1 as MNHEY and CDR2 as SVGEGT. The CDR3 is made up of 12 amino acids.